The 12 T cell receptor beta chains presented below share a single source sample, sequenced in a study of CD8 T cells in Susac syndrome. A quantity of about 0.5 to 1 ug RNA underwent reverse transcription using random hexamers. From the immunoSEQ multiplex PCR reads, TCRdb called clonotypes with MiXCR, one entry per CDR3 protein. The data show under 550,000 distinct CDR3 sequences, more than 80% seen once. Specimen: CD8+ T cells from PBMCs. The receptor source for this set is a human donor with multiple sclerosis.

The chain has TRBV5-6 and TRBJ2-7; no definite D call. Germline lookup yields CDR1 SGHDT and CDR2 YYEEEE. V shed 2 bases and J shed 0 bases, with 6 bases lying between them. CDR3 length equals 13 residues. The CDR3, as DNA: TGTGCCAGCAGCTTTTTAGCCTCCTACGAGCAGTACTTC. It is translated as CASSFLASYEQYF.

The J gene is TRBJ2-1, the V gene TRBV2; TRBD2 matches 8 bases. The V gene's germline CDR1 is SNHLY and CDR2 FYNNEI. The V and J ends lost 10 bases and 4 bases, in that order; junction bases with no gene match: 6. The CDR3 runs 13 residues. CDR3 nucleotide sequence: TGTGCCACGCTAGGGACTAGTTACAATGAGCAGTTCTTC. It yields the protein CATLGTSYNEQFF.

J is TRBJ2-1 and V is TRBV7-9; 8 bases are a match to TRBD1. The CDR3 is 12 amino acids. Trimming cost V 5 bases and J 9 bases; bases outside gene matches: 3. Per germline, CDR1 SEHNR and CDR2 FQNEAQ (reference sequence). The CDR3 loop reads CASSQDRGEQFF. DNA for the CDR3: TGTGCCAGCAGCCAAGACAGGGGTGAGCAGTTCTTC.

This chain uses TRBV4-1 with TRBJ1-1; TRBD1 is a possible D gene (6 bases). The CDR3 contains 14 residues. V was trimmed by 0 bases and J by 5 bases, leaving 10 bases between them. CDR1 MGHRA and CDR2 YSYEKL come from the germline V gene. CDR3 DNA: TGCGCCAGCAGCCAAGAAGGGGGATTTACTGAAGCTTTCTTT. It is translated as CASSQEGGFTEAFF.

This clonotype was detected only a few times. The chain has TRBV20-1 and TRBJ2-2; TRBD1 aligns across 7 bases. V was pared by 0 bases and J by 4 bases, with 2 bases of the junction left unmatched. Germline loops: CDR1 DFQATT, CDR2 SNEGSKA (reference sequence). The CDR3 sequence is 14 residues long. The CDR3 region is CSARDRGSTGELFF. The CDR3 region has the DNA TGCAGTGCTAGAGACAGGGGGAGCACCGGGGAGCTGTTTTTT.

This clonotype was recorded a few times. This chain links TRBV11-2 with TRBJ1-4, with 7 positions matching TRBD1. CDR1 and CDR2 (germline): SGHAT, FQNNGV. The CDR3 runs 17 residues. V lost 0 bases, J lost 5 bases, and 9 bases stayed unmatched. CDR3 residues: CASSLDGDREFNEKLFF. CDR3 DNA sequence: TGTGCCAGCAGCTTAGATGGGGACAGAGAATTCAATGAAAAACTGTTTTTT.

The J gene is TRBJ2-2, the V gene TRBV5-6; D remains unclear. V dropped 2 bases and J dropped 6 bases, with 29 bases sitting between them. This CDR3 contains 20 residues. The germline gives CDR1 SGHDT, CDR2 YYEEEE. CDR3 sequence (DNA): TGTGCCAGCAGCTTTTCTTTGAATAGAGGCCCTGACACCATCGCCGGGGAGCTGTTTTTT. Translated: CASSFSLNRGPDTIAGELFF.

The CDR3: CASSLLAGENTGELFF. In DNA form, the CDR3 reads TGTGCCAGCAGTTTATTAGCGGGAGAGAACACCGGGGAGCTGTTTTTT. V usage is TRBV27 and J usage is TRBJ2-2; 9 bases are a match to TRBD2. From germline, CDR1 is MNHEY and CDR2 SMNVEV (reference sequence). This CDR3 has 16 residues. Unmatched junction bases numbered 1, after V lost 1 base and J lost 1 base.

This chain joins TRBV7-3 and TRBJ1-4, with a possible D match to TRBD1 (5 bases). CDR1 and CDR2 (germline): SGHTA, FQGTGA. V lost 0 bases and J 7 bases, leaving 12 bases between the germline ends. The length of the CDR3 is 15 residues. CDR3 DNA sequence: TGTGCCAGCAGCTTAACCGGGGGGGACGGTGAAAAACTGTTTTTT. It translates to CASSLTGGDGEKLFF.

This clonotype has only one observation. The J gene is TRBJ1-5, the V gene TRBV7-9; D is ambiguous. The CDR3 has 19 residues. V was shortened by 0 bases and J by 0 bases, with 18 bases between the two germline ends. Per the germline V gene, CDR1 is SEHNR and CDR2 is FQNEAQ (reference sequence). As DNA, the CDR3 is TGTGCCAGCAGCTTAGCGTCGGACCCCGATCTATATAGCAATCAGCCCCAGCATTTT. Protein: CASSLASDPDLYSNQPQHF.

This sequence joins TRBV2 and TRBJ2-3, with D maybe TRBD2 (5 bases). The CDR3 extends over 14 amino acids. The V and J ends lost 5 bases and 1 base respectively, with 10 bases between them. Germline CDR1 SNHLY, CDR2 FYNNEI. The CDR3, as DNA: TGTGCCAGCAGTCGGGATTCGCGCACAGATACGCAGTATTTT. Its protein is CASSRDSRTDTQYF.

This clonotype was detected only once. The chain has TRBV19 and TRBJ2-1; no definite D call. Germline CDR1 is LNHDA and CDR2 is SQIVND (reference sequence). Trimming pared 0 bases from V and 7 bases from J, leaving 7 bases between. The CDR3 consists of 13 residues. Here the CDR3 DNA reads TGTGCCAGTAGTATAGATCCCAGAAATGAGCAGTTCTTC. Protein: CASSIDPRNEQFF.